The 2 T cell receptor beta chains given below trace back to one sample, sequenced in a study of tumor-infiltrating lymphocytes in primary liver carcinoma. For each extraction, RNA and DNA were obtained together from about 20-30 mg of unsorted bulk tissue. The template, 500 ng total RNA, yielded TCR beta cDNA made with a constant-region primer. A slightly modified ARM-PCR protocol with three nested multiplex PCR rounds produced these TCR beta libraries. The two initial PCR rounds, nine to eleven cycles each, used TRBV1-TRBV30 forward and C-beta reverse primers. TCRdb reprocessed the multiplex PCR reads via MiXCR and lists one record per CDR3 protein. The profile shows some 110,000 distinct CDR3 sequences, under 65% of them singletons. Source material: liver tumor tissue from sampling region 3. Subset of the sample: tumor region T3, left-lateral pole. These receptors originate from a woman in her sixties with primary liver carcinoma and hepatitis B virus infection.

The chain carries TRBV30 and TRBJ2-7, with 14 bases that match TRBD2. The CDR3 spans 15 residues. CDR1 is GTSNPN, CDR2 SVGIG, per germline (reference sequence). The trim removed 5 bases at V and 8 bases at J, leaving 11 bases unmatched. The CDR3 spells CAWALGTSGGIQQYF. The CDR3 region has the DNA TGTGCCTGGGCCTTGGGGACTAGCGGGGGAATCCAGCAGTACTTC. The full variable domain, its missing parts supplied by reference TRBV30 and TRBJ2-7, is SQTIHQWPATLVQPVGSPLSLECTVEGTSNPNLYWYRQAAGRGLQLLFYSVGIGQISSEVPQNLSASRPQDRQFILSSKKLLLSDSGFYLCAWALGTSGGIQQYFGPGTRLTVT.

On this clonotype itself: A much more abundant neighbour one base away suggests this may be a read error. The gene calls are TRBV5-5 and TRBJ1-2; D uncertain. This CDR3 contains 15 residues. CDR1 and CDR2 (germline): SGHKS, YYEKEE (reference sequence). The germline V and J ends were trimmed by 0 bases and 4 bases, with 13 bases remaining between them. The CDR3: CASSLESGSCYGYTF. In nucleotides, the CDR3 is TGTGCCAGCAGCTTGGAGTCCGGCAGCTGCTATGGCTACACCTTC.